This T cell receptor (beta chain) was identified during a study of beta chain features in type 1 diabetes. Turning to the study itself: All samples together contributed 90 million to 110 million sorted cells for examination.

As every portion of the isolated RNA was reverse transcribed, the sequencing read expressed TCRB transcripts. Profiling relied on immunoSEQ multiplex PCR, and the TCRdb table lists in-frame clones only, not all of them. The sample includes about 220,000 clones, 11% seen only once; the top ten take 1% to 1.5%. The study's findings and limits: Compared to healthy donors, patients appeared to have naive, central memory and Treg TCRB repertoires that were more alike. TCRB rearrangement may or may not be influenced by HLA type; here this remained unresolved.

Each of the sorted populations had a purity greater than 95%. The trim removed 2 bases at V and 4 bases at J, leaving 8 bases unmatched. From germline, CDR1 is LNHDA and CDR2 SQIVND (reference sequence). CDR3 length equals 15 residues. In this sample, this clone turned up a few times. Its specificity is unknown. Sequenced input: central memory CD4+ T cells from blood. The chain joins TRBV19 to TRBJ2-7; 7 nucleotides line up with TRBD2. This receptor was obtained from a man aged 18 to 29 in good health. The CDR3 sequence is CASSISLIAGYEQYF. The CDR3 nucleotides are TGTGCCAGTAGTATAAGTCTGATAGCGGGTTACGAGCAGTACTTC.